This T cell receptor beta chain was documented in a study of T-cell reconstitution after alpha-beta-depleted transplantation in children. Broader study findings: Several patients had high TCRbeta diversity at day 60; it came from surviving recipient T cells and thymic progenitors. Expanded clones from the graft, numbering several hundred, reportedly supplied alpha-beta T cells about two months after transplant. Fresh T-cell production supplied most of the T-cell counts and diversity seen one year after transplant.

V was pared by 5 bases and J by 2 bases, with 21 bases between. This CDR3 is built from 17 residues. This clonotype occurred a few times. Antigen unknown. Unique molecular identifiers were built into the TCRbeta library. TCRdb used MiXCR to reprocess the PCR reads, holding one entry per CDR3 protein. The data show about 590,000 distinct CDR3 sequences, with 10% to 15% seen just once and about 2% held by the top ten. The rearrangement links TRBV12-3 or TRBV12-4 to TRBJ2-5, with D unresolved. Sequencing used PBMCs, mostly from graft donor cells, obtained 360 days after TCRalphabeta/CD19-depleted stem cell transplant. The clonotype comes from a male patient younger than 18 who had a stem cell transplant for acute myeloid leukemia, so the T cells may come from the graft donor. Here the CDR3 DNA reads TGTGCCAGCAGTCGCTGGCCCTCCCCAGCGAGTCAAGAGACCCAGTACTTC. It codes for CASSRWPSPASQETQYF.